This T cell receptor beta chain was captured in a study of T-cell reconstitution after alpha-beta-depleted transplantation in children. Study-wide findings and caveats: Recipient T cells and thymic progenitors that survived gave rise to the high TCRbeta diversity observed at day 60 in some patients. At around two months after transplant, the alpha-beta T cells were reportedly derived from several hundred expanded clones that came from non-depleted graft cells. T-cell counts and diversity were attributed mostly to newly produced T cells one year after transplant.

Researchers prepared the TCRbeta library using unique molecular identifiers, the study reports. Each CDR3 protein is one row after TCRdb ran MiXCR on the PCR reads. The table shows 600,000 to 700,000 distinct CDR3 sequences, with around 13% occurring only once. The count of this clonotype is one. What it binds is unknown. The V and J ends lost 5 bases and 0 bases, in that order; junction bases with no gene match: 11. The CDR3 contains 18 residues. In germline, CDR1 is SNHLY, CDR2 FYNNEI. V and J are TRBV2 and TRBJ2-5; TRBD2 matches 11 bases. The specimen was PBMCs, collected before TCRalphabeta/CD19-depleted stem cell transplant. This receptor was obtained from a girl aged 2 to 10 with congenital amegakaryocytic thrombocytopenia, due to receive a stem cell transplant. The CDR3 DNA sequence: TGTGCCAGCAGTACGAGACTAGCGGGAACAAACTACCAAGAGACCCAGTACTTC. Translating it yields CASSTRLAGTNYQETQYF.